A selection of T cell receptor beta chains follows, all from one sample in a study of blood T cell repertoires in COVID-19. Clones were sequenced by immunoSEQ multiplex PCR, and TCRdb holds only the in-frame ones, with some missing. This table holds about 81,000 clones, about four fifths found once. The sequencing input was peripheral blood. These receptor sequences come from a human donor in a cohort sampled during active COVID-19. Both conserved end residues are part of each CDR3. A D gene is named only where the DNA matches it firmly. Clone size is given for some rows only: seen once, a few or many times, or a class if the clone is expanded.

V	size	D	J	length	DNA	CDR3
TRBV29-1	once	TRBD1	TRBJ1-1	19	TGCAGCGTTCAAAAATGGACAGGGGCCATAGGGGGAATGAACACTGAAGCTTTCTTT	CSVQKWTGAIGGMNTEAFF
TRBV27	-	-	TRBJ2-7	13	TGTGCCAGCAGTTTAGGAAAGGGGGGGGAGCAGTACTTC	CASSLGKGGEQYF
TRBV9	-	-	TRBJ2-3	15	TGTGCCAGCAGCGTAGCTGGGGGGGCCATAGATACGCAGTATTTT	CASSVAGGAIDTQYF
TRBV3-1/TRBV3-2	-	TRBD1	TRBJ1-4	15	TGTGCCAGCAGCCCCCGACAGGGGGCACATGAAAAACTGTTTTTT	CASSPRQGAHEKLFF
TRBV3-1/TRBV3-2	-	-	TRBJ2-7	12	TGTGCCAGCAGCCATCTAGGCTACGAGCAGTACTTC	CASSHLGYEQYF
TRBV20-1	once	TRBD2	TRBJ2-3	11	TGCAGTGTAGGACTAGAGGATACGCAGTATTTT	CSVGLEDTQYF
TRBV30	-	TRBD2	TRBJ2-2	14	TGTGCCTGGGGACCGGGACTAGCACCCGGGGAGCTGTTTTTT	CAWGPGLAPGELFF
TRBV5-6	-	-	TRBJ1-2	15	TGTGCCAGCAGCCAAGTAGACAGGCCATACTATGGCTACACCTTC	CASSQVDRPYYGYTF
TRBV6-2/TRBV6-3	few	-	TRBJ1-1	15	TGTGCCAGCAGTTCGCCGAAGACAGCCGTCACTGAAGCTTTCTTT	CASSSPKTAVTEAFF
TRBV24-1	-	TRBD1	TRBJ2-5	17	TGTGCACCAGTGATCCCCTCCAACAGGGGTCGGCAAGAGACCCAGTACTTC	CAPVIPSNRGRQETQYF
TRBV28	-	TRBD1	TRBJ2-7	16	TGTGCCAGCAGTTTGGTTCCGTGGACAGGGGACTACGAGCAGTACTTC	CASSLVPWTGDYEQYF
TRBV5-4	-	TRBD1	TRBJ2-3	15	TGTGCCAGCAGCTATGGACAGGTTAGCACAGATACGCAGTATTTT	CASSYGQVSTDTQYF
TRBV18	-	TRBD1	TRBJ2-4	16	TGTGCCAGCTCACCACCGGAAGGGGGCGGCAAAAACATTCAGTACTTC	CASSPPEGGGKNIQYF
TRBV7-9	-	-	TRBJ2-2	16	TGTGCCAGCAGCTTAGGTTCTGGAAGGGGGACCGGGGAGCTGTTTTTT	CASSLGSGRGTGELFF
TRBV9	few	-	TRBJ1-2	14	TGTGCCAGCACCCCCGGGTCCGAATACGATGGCTACACCTTC	CASTPGSEYDGYTF
TRBV2	-	TRBD1	TRBJ1-2	14	TGTGCCAGCAGCCCGACAGGGATTAACTATGGCTACACCTTC	CASSPTGINYGYTF
TRBV6-6	-	-	TRBJ2-7	16	TGTGCCAGCAGTTACTTCACTCTTCGTCGGACAACCGAGCAGTACTTC	CASSYFTLRRTTEQYF
TRBV30	-	TRBD1	TRBJ1-6	16	TGTGCCTGGAAACCTACCCCCGGGACAGGGAGGTCACCCCTCCACTTT	CAWKPTPGTGRSPLHF
TRBV23-1	-	TRBD1	TRBJ1-2	13	TGCGCCAGCAGTCCCCGGACAGGGCCTGGCTACACCTTC	CASSPRTGPGYTF
TRBV14	few	-	TRBJ2-3	14	TGTGCCAGCAGCCGCGGGCGTTTCACAGATACGCAGTATTTT	CASSRGRFTDTQYF
TRBV11-2	-	TRBD1	TRBJ2-7	15	TGTGCCAGCAGCCCCGGACAGGGGGCGGCCTACGAGCAGTACTTC	CASSPGQGAAYEQYF
TRBV5-1	-	TRBD1	TRBJ1-1	16	TGCGCCAGCAGCTTGGGCCCGGGACAGGTAAACACTGAAGCTTTCTTT	CASSLGPGQVNTEAFF
TRBV25-1	-	-	TRBJ2-7	12	TGTGCCAGTACACCCTGGCCCCACGAGCAGTACTTC	CASTPWPHEQYF
TRBV5-1	-	-	TRBJ1-3	13	TGCGCCAGCAGCTTGACACCTGGAAACACCATATATTTT	CASSLTPGNTIYF
TRBV2	-	TRBD1	TRBJ1-2	14	TGTGCCAGCAGAAGACAGGGGACTGCTATGGGCTACACCTTC	CASRRQGTAMGYTF